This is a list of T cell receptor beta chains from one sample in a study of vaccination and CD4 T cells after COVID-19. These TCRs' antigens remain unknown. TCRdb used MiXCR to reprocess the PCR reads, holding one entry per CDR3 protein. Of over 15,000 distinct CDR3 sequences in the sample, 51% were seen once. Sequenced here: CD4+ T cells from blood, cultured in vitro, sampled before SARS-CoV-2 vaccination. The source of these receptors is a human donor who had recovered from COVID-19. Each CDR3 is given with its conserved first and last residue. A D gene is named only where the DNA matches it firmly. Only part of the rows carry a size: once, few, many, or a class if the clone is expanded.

DNA: TGTGCCAGCAGCCGTATCCGGGGACGGGATGGCTACACCTTC
CDR3: CASSRIRGRDGYTF
length: 14
size: NA
V: TRBV14
J: TRBJ1-2
D: NA

DNA: TGTGCCAGCAGCTTTGCGCAGATCTGGTCGGGGGGCTACTATGGCTACACCTTC
CDR3: CASSFAQIWSGGYYGYTF
length: 18
size: NA
V: TRBV12-1
J: TRBJ1-2
D: NA

DNA: TGCGCCAGCAGCCAAGACCCAGGTTCCTATGGCTACACCTTC
CDR3: CASSQDPGSYGYTF
length: 14
size: NA
V: TRBV4-1
J: TRBJ1-2
D: NA

DNA: TGTGCCAGCAACACGCCAGGCAGCAATCAGCCCCAGCATTTT
CDR3: CASNTPGSNQPQHF
length: 14
size: few
V: TRBV6-1
J: TRBJ1-5
D: NA

DNA: TGTGCCAGTAGTATATCAGGACAGGGGTTCTACGAGCAGTACTTC
CDR3: CASSISGQGFYEQYF
length: 15
size: NA
V: TRBV19
J: TRBJ2-7
D: TRBD1

DNA: TGTGCCAGTAGCCGAAGGGGCCAACAGGGTAATTCACCCCTCCACTTT
CDR3: CASSRRGQQGNSPLHF
length: 16
size: few
V: TRBV19
J: TRBJ1-6
D: NA

DNA: TGTGCCAGCAAGGGACAGCGACTAGTCTGGGGAGATACGCAGTATTTT
CDR3: CASKGQRLVWGDTQYF
length: 16
size: NA
V: TRBV6-1
J: TRBJ2-3
D: NA

DNA: TGTGCCAGCAGCTCCTCCGCGGGTCCAGATACGCAGTATTTT
CDR3: CASSSSAGPDTQYF
length: 14
size: once
V: TRBV7-3
J: TRBJ2-3
D: NA

DNA: TGCAGTGCTCCTAGCGGGATTGAAGAGACCCAGTACTTC
CDR3: CSAPSGIEETQYF
length: 13
size: NA
V: TRBV20-1
J: TRBJ2-5
D: TRBD2

DNA: TGTGCCACCAGTGACCGGGGACAGGGACGCAAAAATGAGCAGTTCTTC
CDR3: CATSDRGQGRKNEQFF
length: 16
size: NA
V: TRBV24-1
J: TRBJ2-1
D: TRBD1

DNA: TGTGCCAGCAGCTTAGGAAGCGGGCGGGGCCACACCGGGGAGCTGTTTTTT
CDR3: CASSLGSGRGHTGELFF
length: 17
size: NA
V: TRBV7-2
J: TRBJ2-2
D: NA

DNA: TGTGCCAGCAGCTTTGGGCCAGGGTCCGAGCAGTACTTC
CDR3: CASSFGPGSEQYF
length: 13
size: few
V: TRBV11-3
J: TRBJ2-7
D: NA

DNA: TGTGCCAGCAGTTACTCGACCGGGGCCAACGTCCTGACTTTC
CDR3: CASSYSTGANVLTF
length: 14
size: NA
V: TRBV6-2/TRBV6-3
J: TRBJ2-6
D: NA

DNA: TGTGCCAGCAGCTCCCCGGGACTAGCGGGAGGAGATACGCAGTATTTT
CDR3: CASSSPGLAGGDTQYF
length: 16
size: few
V: TRBV7-9
J: TRBJ2-3
D: TRBD2

DNA: TGTGCTCGGGGACAGGGAGGCACTGAAGCTTTCTTT
CDR3: CARGQGGTEAFF
length: 12
size: NA
V: TRBV30
J: TRBJ1-1
D: TRBD1

DNA: TGCAGCGTTGAGGACTATGGCTACACCTTC
CDR3: CSVEDYGYTF
length: 10
size: few
V: TRBV29-1
J: TRBJ1-2
D: NA

DNA: TGCAGTGCTAGTCCCGGGACAGAACACATGAACACTGAAGCTTTCTTT
CDR3: CSASPGTEHMNTEAFF
length: 16
size: NA
V: TRBV20-1
J: TRBJ1-1
D: TRBD1

DNA: TGTGCCAGCAGTTTGTACGAGAGTCCGCCCCAGCATTTT
CDR3: CASSLYESPPQHF
length: 13
size: NA
V: TRBV12-3/TRBV12-4
J: TRBJ1-5
D: NA

DNA: TGTGCCAGCAAAACAGGGGCCCAAGAGACCCAGTACTTC
CDR3: CASKTGAQETQYF
length: 13
size: NA
V: TRBV6-1
J: TRBJ2-5
D: TRBD1

DNA: TGCGCCAGCAGCTACAGGGGGCAAAAAGAGACCCAGTACTTC
CDR3: CASSYRGQKETQYF
length: 14
size: NA
V: TRBV5-1
J: TRBJ2-5
D: TRBD1

DNA: TGCGCCAGCAGCTTCGAAGCGGGGAGCACAGATACGCAGTATTTT
CDR3: CASSFEAGSTDTQYF
length: 15
size: NA
V: TRBV5-1
J: TRBJ2-3
D: TRBD2

DNA: TGTGCCAGCAGCTTAATGTCTGTTGCAGATACGCAGTATTTT
CDR3: CASSLMSVADTQYF
length: 14
size: few
V: TRBV7-9
J: TRBJ2-3
D: NA

DNA: TGTGCCAGCAGCTTAGCAGCGGGACAAGAGACCCAGTACTTC
CDR3: CASSLAAGQETQYF
length: 14
size: NA
V: TRBV7-9
J: TRBJ2-5
D: TRBD2

DNA: TGTGCCAGCAGCCCTGCCATGAAGGACACCGGGATTCAGCCCCAGCATTTT
CDR3: CASSPAMKDTGIQPQHF
length: 17
size: few
V: TRBV7-9
J: TRBJ1-5
D: NA

DNA: TGTGCCAGCAGTCCCAGACCCGCGTGGAATTCACCCCTCCACTTT
CDR3: CASSPRPAWNSPLHF
length: 15
size: few
V: TRBV27
J: TRBJ1-6
D: NA

DNA: TGTGCCAGCAGTGGATCGTTCCAAGAGACCCAGTACTTC
CDR3: CASSGSFQETQYF
length: 13
size: NA
V: TRBV6-1
J: TRBJ2-5
D: NA

DNA: TGTGCCAGCAGCTTTGCCCTTGAAAAACTGTTTTTT
CDR3: CASSFALEKLFF
length: 12
size: few
V: TRBV7-8
J: TRBJ1-4
D: NA

DNA: TGCAGCGCTTCCACTGGGCTGGGCGGCAATCAGCCCCAGCATTTT
CDR3: CSASTGLGGNQPQHF
length: 15
size: NA
V: TRBV29-1
J: TRBJ1-5
D: NA

DNA: TGTGCCAGCAGTCCCGACAGGGGCACTGAAGCTTTCTTT
CDR3: CASSPDRGTEAFF
length: 13
size: NA
V: TRBV27
J: TRBJ1-1
D: TRBD1

DNA: TGTGCCAGCAGTTTAGAAGGACTAGCGGGAGTTAACTCCTACAATGAGCAGTTCTTC
CDR3: CASSLEGLAGVNSYNEQFF
length: 19
size: NA
V: TRBV28
J: TRBJ2-1
D: TRBD2

DNA: TGTGCCAGCTCAGGACAGGGAGGGCACACTGAAGCTTTCTTT
CDR3: CASSGQGGHTEAFF
length: 14
size: NA
V: TRBV18
J: TRBJ1-1
D: TRBD1

DNA: TGTGCCAGCAGTTTTCTGTTATCGGGTCTGTCGGGACAGGAGCTTGGGACCCAGTACTTC
CDR3: CASSFLLSGLSGQELGTQYF
length: 20
size: few
V: TRBV28
J: TRBJ2-5
D: TRBD1

DNA: TGCAGTGCTAGCCCCACCGGGACTAGCGGGGGCTACGAGCAGTACTTC
CDR3: CSASPTGTSGGYEQYF
length: 16
size: few
V: TRBV20-1
J: TRBJ2-7
D: TRBD2

DNA: TGCAGTGCTAGGAGTAGCAATCAGCCCCAGCATTTT
CDR3: CSARSSNQPQHF
length: 12
size: few
V: TRBV20-1
J: TRBJ1-5
D: NA

DNA: TGTGCCAGCAGGACCTCTCTCGGGCAGGCGGGGGACGAGCAGTACTTC
CDR3: CASRTSLGQAGDEQYF
length: 16
size: NA
V: TRBV28
J: TRBJ2-7
D: TRBD2

DNA: TGTGCCATCCACCGGGACAGGGCCACAGATACGCAGTATTTT
CDR3: CAIHRDRATDTQYF
length: 14
size: NA
V: TRBV10-3
J: TRBJ2-3
D: TRBD1

DNA: TGTGCCAGCAGTTACAGAGATGAAAAACTGTTTTTT
CDR3: CASSYRDEKLFF
length: 12
size: few
V: TRBV6-5
J: TRBJ1-4
D: NA

DNA: TGTGCCAGCAGTAGTAACAGGGCGGCGACTGAAGCTTTCTTT
CDR3: CASSSNRAATEAFF
length: 14
size: few
V: TRBV6-1
J: TRBJ1-1
D: NA

DNA: TGTGCCAGTACCAATATGCGAGATACGCAGTATTTT
CDR3: CASTNMRDTQYF
length: 12
size: NA
V: TRBV19
J: TRBJ2-3
D: NA

DNA: TGTGCCACCAGTGATGCCCGGCGGGGTAGAAGCACAGATACGCAGTATTTT
CDR3: CATSDARRGRSTDTQYF
length: 17
size: NA
V: TRBV24-1
J: TRBJ2-3
D: NA

DNA: TGTGCCAGTACCCCCGTTAGCCGGGGCCTTAGAGGCTACACCTTC
CDR3: CASTPVSRGLRGYTF
length: 15
size: NA
V: TRBV19
J: TRBJ1-2
D: NA

DNA: TGTGCCAGCAGCGGGGGACAGGGGGGCTCCTACGAGCAGTACTTC
CDR3: CASSGGQGGSYEQYF
length: 15
size: few
V: TRBV7-2
J: TRBJ2-7
D: TRBD1

DNA: TGTGCCAGCAGTTATTTCGGGCGGGGCGCCCTCAATGAGCAGTTCTTC
CDR3: CASSYFGRGALNEQFF
length: 16
size: NA
V: TRBV6-5
J: TRBJ2-1
D: NA

DNA: TGCAGTGCTAGAGATAATGAGGGACAGGGGCGATACGAGCAGTACTTC
CDR3: CSARDNEGQGRYEQYF
length: 16
size: NA
V: TRBV20-1
J: TRBJ2-7
D: TRBD1

DNA: TGTGCCAGCAGCGAACCACAGGGGAGCGGGGAAGAGACCCAGTACTTC
CDR3: CASSEPQGSGEETQYF
length: 16
size: NA
V: TRBV25-1
J: TRBJ2-5
D: NA

DNA: TGCAGTGCTAGAGATCCAAGGGGGCAAGAGACCCAGTACTTC
CDR3: CSARDPRGQETQYF
length: 14
size: NA
V: TRBV20-1
J: TRBJ2-5
D: NA

DNA: TGTGCCAGCAGCCAGGGACAGGGGGCAAATGGCTACACCTTC
CDR3: CASSQGQGANGYTF
length: 14
size: few
V: TRBV11-2
J: TRBJ1-2
D: TRBD1

DNA: TGTGCCAGCAGCTTATCGGACGGCCCGGAGCCCCAGCATTTT
CDR3: CASSLSDGPEPQHF
length: 14
size: NA
V: TRBV7-9
J: TRBJ1-5
D: NA